This T cell receptor (beta chain) was observed in a study of early T cells in non-severe SARS-CoV-2 infection. This clonotype showed up many times. TCRdb used MiXCR to reprocess the 5' RACE reads, holding one entry per CDR3 protein. The profile shows fewer than 35,000 distinct CDR3 sequences, about 6% of them singletons. The CDR3 totals 17 residues. Sequenced material: whole blood. The chain employs TRBV21-1 and TRBJ2-5; the D call in the table, TRBD2, was not verified against the DNA. TRBV21-1 corresponds to a pseudogene. The clonotype originates from an adult who was a healthcare worker with PCR-confirmed SARS-CoV-2 infection or an uninfected control (not recorded which). The CDR3 nucleotides read TGTGCCAGCAGCAAAGTTGGGACTCTTAACCCTCAAGAGACCCAGTACTTC. It encodes CASSKVGTLNPQETQYF.